The clone carrying this T cell receptor (beta chain) was seen a few times. As yet, its antigen is unknown. V lost 5 bases and J 0 bases, leaving 10 bases between the germline ends. The CDR3 is 14 residues long. The germline V gene encodes CDR1 SGHTA and CDR2 FQGTGA. A 5'RACE reaction primed in the constant segment made cDNA libraries of TCR alpha and TCR beta, and these carried sample barcodes and UMIs. TCRdb reprocessed the 5' RACE reads via MiXCR and lists one record per CDR3 protein. Seen here are about 170,000 distinct CDR3 sequences, under 15% observed once, and the top ten hold approximately 3.3%. These data are taken from a study of T-cell memory formation after mild COVID-19. On the study more broadly: Among the donors, TCR clusters were largely specific to each donor.

Study results and limitations: Largely, contracting CD4+ clones fell within CM and EM, and contracting CD8+ clones within EMRA. Among clones contracting day 15 to 85, CD4/CD8 was balanced, whereas later expanders leaned CD4+.

The chain employs TRBV7-3 and TRBJ1-1; maybe TRBD1 (6 bases). The receptor was derived from a man younger than 35 who had mild COVID-19 (a few samples of this study predate the infection). Cell type and time point are not known. Sequencing was done on a sample of PBMCs or a T cell subset sorted from them (not recorded which). The CDR3: CASSQQGVNTEAFF. CDR3 nucleotide sequence: TGTGCCAGCAGCCAACAGGGAGTGAACACTGAAGCTTTCTTT.